Listed below are T cell receptor beta chains from one sample, sequenced in a study of CD8 T cells in ankylosing spondylitis. A single record per CDR3 protein comes from TCRdb applying MiXCR to the 5' RACE reads. This repertoire shows fewer than 250,000 distinct CDR3 sequences, 30% to 35% found once; its top ten account for approximately 4.4%. Specimen: blood, either unsorted or a sorted T cell fraction (not recorded which). These receptor sequences come from a male donor with ankylosing spondylitis or in good health (not recorded which). The CDR3 runs from the conserved cysteine through the conserved F or W. Fields, in order: J gene, V gene, clone size, D gene, CDR3 DNA, CDR3 protein. D genes are given only for firm matches. Some rows mark clone size as missing; the rest say once, few, many or name a class of expanded clone.

TRBJ2-1 TRBV20-1 many TRBD2 TGCAGTGCTAGAGATAGCGGGGGGATCGGGAATGAGCAGTTCTTC CSARDSGGIGNEQFF
TRBJ2-1 TRBV7-2 . . TGTGCCAGCGCCCCTAACTCATACAATGAGCAGTTCTTC CASAPNSYNEQFF
TRBJ2-5 TRBV29-1 few . TGCAGCGTTACCCGACAGGTAGAAGAGACCCAGTACTTC CSVTRQVEETQYF
TRBJ2-1 TRBV27 few . TGTGCCAGCAGTTTATGGCGGGGCAGGGATGAGCAGTTCTTC CASSLWRGRDEQFF
TRBJ2-7 TRBV5-1 . . TGCGCCAGCAGCTCCGACTACAGGGTTTCAGACGAGCAGTACTTC CASSSDYRVSDEQYF
TRBJ1-1 TRBV15 . . TGTGCCACCGGGGGGACTGAAGCTTTCTTT CATGGTEAFF
TRBJ2-5 TRBV5-4 . . TGTGCCAGCAGCTTGGGTACGTGGGAGACCCAGTACTTC CASSLGTWETQYF
TRBJ2-2 TRBV29-1 . TRBD1 TGCAGCGCGGGGGGACAGGGGCTGGGTTTCGGGGAGCTGTTTTTT CSAGGQGLGFGELFF
TRBJ2-7 TRBV6-5 . TRBD1 TGTGCCAGCAGTTACGCCCAGGGGGACGGCGAGCAGTACTTC CASSYAQGDGEQYF
TRBJ2-3 TRBV6-5 few . TGTGCCAGCAGTCACACAGGGAACACAGATACGCAGTATTTT CASSHTGNTDTQYF
TRBJ1-1 TRBV6-5 . TRBD1 TGTGCCAGCAGTTACTTACAGGGGAGGGGGGCTTTCTTT CASSYLQGRGAFF
TRBJ2-5 TRBV12-3/TRBV12-4 . . TGTGCCAGCAGTTTAAGCCAGGTCGGCGAGACCCAGTACTTC CASSLSQVGETQYF
TRBJ2-7 TRBV5-6 . . TGTGCCAGCAGCACAGGAGGGGGGCGGTTCGAGCAGTACTTC CASSTGGGRFEQYF
TRBJ2-3 TRBV6-1 . . TGTGCCAGCAGTCGAGGCCTTGGGGCAAACAAAGGGGGGGATACGCAGTATTTT CASSRGLGANKGGDTQYF
TRBJ2-2 TRBV5-8 . . TGTGCCAGCAGCTTAGGGGACACCGGGGAGCTGTTTTTT CASSLGDTGELFF
TRBJ2-3 TRBV11-1 . TRBD2 TGTGCCAGCAGCTCCCGGACTAGCGGGAAAGATACGCAGTATTTT CASSSRTSGKDTQYF
TRBJ2-1 TRBV5-1 . . TGCGCCAGCAGCTTAGGAGGGGTACCGCAGTTCTTC CASSLGGVPQFF
TRBJ2-5 TRBV20-1 . TRBD2 TGCAGTGCTAGAGATCCTAGCGGGGGAGGTGGAGAGACCCAGTACTTC CSARDPSGGGGETQYF
TRBJ1-5 TRBV18 . . TGTGCCAGCTCAATCGGCAACAATCAGCCCCAGCATTTT CASSIGNNQPQHF
TRBJ2-5 TRBV5-1 . . TGCGCCAGCAGCCCGACCCGAGGGGCCCGACAAGAGACCCAGTACTTC CASSPTRGARQETQYF
TRBJ1-2 TRBV29-1 . . TGCAGCGTACAATTGGGACCGGAGGCAAACTATGGCTACACCTTC CSVQLGPEANYGYTF
TRBJ2-3 TRBV20-1 . . TGCAGTGCTAGTAATCTGGCGGCCCCCTCAGATACGCAGTATTTT CSASNLAAPSDTQYF
TRBJ2-3 TRBV20-1 few . TGCAGTACACAGGGACGTAGCACAGATACGCAGTATTTT CSTQGRSTDTQYF
TRBJ1-1 TRBV20-1 many . TGCAGTGCTAGAGATGGGGCAATGAACACTGAAGCTTTCTTT CSARDGAMNTEAFF
TRBJ2-3 TRBV11-2 . TRBD1 TGTGCCAGCAGCCCCCGGGGACAGGGAGGGTCAGATACGCAGTATTTT CASSPRGQGGSDTQYF
TRBJ2-3 TRBV20-1 many . TGCAGTGCTAATAGACGGGGGAGCTTCACAGATACGCAGTATTTT CSANRRGSFTDTQYF
TRBJ1-5 TRBV12-3/TRBV12-4 . . TGTGCCAGCAGCATTAATCATTTAAGCAATCAGCCCCAGCATTTT CASSINHLSNQPQHF
TRBJ2-3 TRBV5-6 . . TGTGCCAGCAGCTTGGCCGCCTGGGGCACAGATACGCAGTATTTT CASSLAAWGTDTQYF
TRBJ2-6 TRBV6-1 few . TGTGCCAGCAGCGGAACGGACACCAGTCTCTCTGGGGCCAACGTCCTGACTTTC CASSGTDTSLSGANVLTF
TRBJ1-3 TRBV20-1 few . TGCAGTGCTAGAGATTTGTCACTGGGATCTGGAAACACCATATATTTT CSARDLSLGSGNTIYF
TRBJ2-2 TRBV7-2 . . TGTGCCAGCAGCTTACTACCAGCGCAGAACACCGGGGAGCTGTTTTTT CASSLLPAQNTGELFF
TRBJ2-1 TRBV10-3 few . TGTGCCATCAGTGAGGATACCCATCGGGGTGAGCAGTTCTTC CAISEDTHRGEQFF
TRBJ2-7 TRBV9 . TRBD1 TGTGCCAGCAGCGTGGCGGGGGACAGGGCCTACGAGCAGTACTTC CASSVAGDRAYEQYF
TRBJ2-3 TRBV20-1 . . TGCAGTGCTAGTGCCCGGACAGATACGCAGTATTTT CSASARTDTQYF
TRBJ1-5 TRBV12-3/TRBV12-4 few TRBD1 TGTGCCAGCAGTCCTCGACAGGGTCGGCAGCCCCAGCATTTT CASSPRQGRQPQHF
TRBJ2-3 TRBV9 . . TGTGCCAGCAGCGTAGAGGGACATCGCACAGATACGCAGTATTTT CASSVEGHRTDTQYF
TRBJ2-3 TRBV5-5 . . TGTGCCAGCAGGGAGGGGGGGGGCACAGATACGCAGTATTTT CASREGGGTDTQYF